This is a list of T cell receptor beta chains from one sample in a study of OX40 agonist ivuxolimab in advanced cancers. The repertoire was sequenced with immunoSEQ multiplex PCR; TCRdb's copy has only in-frame clones and lacks some. Among 20,000 or so clones listed, approximately 90% were seen once. The sequenced sample was CD4+ or CD8+ T cells sorted from blood, obtained in a trial of the OX40 agonist ivuxolimab. The receptors here all came from an adult with an advanced solid tumor such as melanoma, head and neck, liver or kidney cancer. The CDR3 runs from the conserved cysteine through the conserved F or W. Fields, in order: clone size, D gene, V gene, J gene, CDR3 protein, CDR3 DNA. D genes are given only for firm matches. Expanded clones get a size class; other rows say once, few or many, or leave the size out.

-	-	TRBV11-3	TRBJ1-4	CASSWEPVFF	TGTGCCAGCAGCTGGGAGCCGGTATTTTTT
once	-	TRBV5-6	TRBJ2-7	CASSLQGSGYEQYF	TGTGCCAGCAGCTTACAGGGTTCTGGATACGAGCAGTACTTC
-	-	TRBV27	TRBJ2-1	CASRPGGGPTGNEQFF	TGTGCCAGCAGACCTGGGGGGGGCCCCACGGGGAATGAGCAGTTCTTC
-	-	TRBV6-5	TRBJ1-1	CASSWSGYTEAFF	TGTGCCAGCAGTTGGTCAGGGTACACTGAAGCTTTCTTT
-	-	TRBV5-1	TRBJ1-1	CASSYGQNTEAFF	TGCGCCAGCAGCTATGGACAGAACACTGAAGCTTTCTTT
-	-	TRBV7-9	TRBJ2-3	CASSFATSTDTQYF	TGTGCCAGCAGCTTCGCTACTAGCACAGATACGCAGTATTTT
-	-	TRBV5-4	TRBJ1-1	CASSSGELGNTEAFF	TGTGCCAGCAGCAGCGGGGAGCTTGGGAACACTGAAGCTTTCTTT
-	-	TRBV12-5	TRBJ1-1	CASGLPGTLEAFF	TGTGCTAGTGGTTTGCCCGGGACCCTTGAAGCTTTCTTT
-	-	TRBV4-1	TRBJ1-5	CASSQDWAISSQPQHF	TGCGCCAGCAGCCAAGATTGGGCCATTAGCAGTCAGCCCCAGCATTTT
-	TRBD2	TRBV4-1	TRBJ2-1	CASSQDGGLAGEQFF	TGCGCCAGCAGCCAAGATGGGGGACTAGCGGGTGAGCAGTTCTTC
-	-	TRBV6-5	TRBJ2-3	CASSYSLGGSTDTQYF	TGTGCCAGCAGTTACTCCCTCGGCGGATCCACAGATACGCAGTATTTT
medium-sized	-	TRBV11-3	TRBJ1-2	CASSSSPVGYGYTF	TGTGCCAGCAGCTCGAGCCCGGTGGGCTATGGCTACACCTTC
-	-	TRBV30	TRBJ2-7	CAWSLPWGVNEQYF	TGTGCCTGGAGCCTCCCGTGGGGGGTTAACGAGCAGTACTTC
-	-	TRBV27	TRBJ2-7	CASSSTIYEQYF	TGTGCCAGCAGTTCCACAATATACGAGCAGTACTTC
few	TRBD1	TRBV6-1	TRBJ1-1	CASSTTGGTEAFF	TGTGCCAGCAGTACGACAGGGGGCACTGAAGCTTTCTTT
-	-	TRBV6-6	TRBJ2-1	CASSYVLTHNEQFF	TGTGCCAGCAGTTACGTTCTAACTCACAATGAGCAGTTCTTC
few	TRBD1	TRBV10-1	TRBJ2-1	CASSDPRTDRGLYNEQFF	TGCGCCAGCAGTGACCCCAGAACCGACAGGGGACTGTACAATGAGCAGTTCTTC
-	-	TRBV5-1	TRBJ1-2	CASSTAPGANYGYTF	TGCGCCAGCAGCACGGCACCAGGGGCTAACTATGGCTACACCTTC
-	-	TRBV7-9	TRBJ2-1	CASSLAQGGNEQFF	TGTGCCAGCAGCTTAGCACAGGGAGGCAATGAGCAGTTCTTC
-	TRBD2	TRBV7-6	TRBJ2-7	CASSLGLTSYEQYF	TGTGCCAGCAGCCTGGGACTAACAAGCTACGAGCAGTACTTC
-	TRBD2	TRBV5-8	TRBJ2-3	CASSLALAGSTDTQYF	TGTGCCAGCAGCTTGGCTCTAGCGGGGAGCACAGATACGCAGTATTTT
-	-	TRBV19	TRBJ1-1	CAIQGAFF	TGTGCCATTCAGGGGGCTTTCTTT
-	-	TRBV10-1	TRBJ2-5	CASRGILRAETQYF	TGCGCCAGCAGGGGGATTTTGCGGGCAGAGACCCAGTACTTC
-	-	TRBV7-6	TRBJ1-3	CASSLLAETYSSGNTIYF	TGTGCCAGCAGCTTATTAGCCGAAACCTACAGCTCTGGAAACACCATATATTTT
-	TRBD2	TRBV12-5	TRBJ2-7	CASVSSGSYEQYF	TGTGCTAGTGTTTCTAGCGGGAGCTACGAGCAGTACTTC
-	TRBD1	TRBV5-4	TRBJ2-7	CASSPRGRGEQYF	TGTGCCAGCAGCCCCAGGGGGCGCGGCGAGCAGTACTTC
-	-	TRBV12-2	TRBJ2-7	CASRLDAPGSVKSYEQYF	TGTGCAAGTCGCTTAGATGCCCCCGGTTCCGTTAAGAGCTACGAGCAGTACTTC
-	-	TRBV7-9	TRBJ1-5	CASSLVPGDQPQHF	TGTGCCAGCAGCTTAGTTCCGGGCGATCAGCCCCAGCATTTT
-	TRBD1	TRBV4-3	TRBJ1-2	CASSPDRGSYGYTF	TGCGCCAGCAGCCCGGACAGGGGTTCCTATGGCTACACCTTC
-	-	TRBV29-1	TRBJ1-2	CSVTGTGGYTF	TGCAGCGTTACAGGGACTGGTGGCTACACCTTC
-	TRBD1	TRBV4-2	TRBJ2-3	CASSQETGADTQYF	TGTGCCAGCAGCCAAGAAACAGGGGCCGATACGCAGTATTTT
once	TRBD1	TRBV10-3	TRBJ2-7	CAISESTGGSYEQYF	TGTGCCATCAGTGAGTCGACAGGGGGCTCCTACGAGCAGTACTTC
-	-	TRBV19	TRBJ1-1	CASSIYRAKNTEAFF	TGTGCCAGTAGTATCTACAGGGCCAAGAACACTGAAGCTTTCTTT
few	TRBD1	TRBV9	TRBJ1-1	CASSETGYTEAFF	TGTGCCAGCAGCGAGACAGGGTACACTGAAGCTTTCTTT
-	-	TRBV13	TRBJ1-3	CASSPGRTGNTIYF	TGTGCCAGCAGCCCAGGCCGTACTGGAAACACCATATATTTT
-	-	TRBV9	TRBJ2-2	CASSAGTRNTGELFF	TGTGCCAGCAGCGCCGGGACTCGAAACACCGGGGAGCTGTTTTTT
-	-	TRBV6-5	TRBJ2-5	CASRAERTEQETQYF	TGTGCCAGCAGGGCCGAACGGACGGAACAAGAGACCCAGTACTTC
few	-	TRBV5-5	TRBJ2-7	CASSPWGADIPYEQYF	TGCGCCAGCAGTCCCTGGGGGGCAGATATACCCTACGAGCAGTACTTC
-	-	TRBV19	TRBJ2-1	CASSIGGSGNEQFF	TGTGCCAGTAGTATAGGGGGGTCGGGCAATGAGCAGTTCTTC
-	TRBD2	TRBV19	TRBJ2-1	CASSIFLRTSGSFEQFF	TGTGCCAGTAGTATTTTCCTAAGGACTAGCGGGAGTTTCGAGCAGTTCTTC
-	-	TRBV19	TRBJ1-6	CASNLVTGNSPLHF	TGTGCCAGTAACTTGGTGACAGGCAATTCACCCCTCCACTTT
-	TRBD2	TRBV13	TRBJ2-1	CASSPPGLAAGGEQFF	TGTGCCAGCAGCCCCCCCGGACTAGCGGCGGGGGGTGAGCAGTTCTTC
-	-	TRBV9	TRBJ2-7	CASSETGSSYEQYF	TGTGCCAGCAGCGAGACTGGGAGCTCCTACGAGCAGTACTTC
-	-	TRBV29-1	TRBJ2-1	CSVVGWDTDNGQFF	TGCAGCGTTGTAGGATGGGACACTGACAATGGGCAGTTCTTC
-	-	TRBV5-4	TRBJ2-3	CASSLNGVGWNPTDTQYF	TGTGCCAGCAGCTTAAACGGTGTGGGGTGGAACCCCACAGATACGCAGTATTTT
-	TRBD2	TRBV6-5	TRBJ2-1	CASSRTSGRHEQFF	TGTGCCAGCAGCCGGACTAGCGGGAGACATGAGCAGTTCTTC
-	TRBD2	TRBV11-2	TRBJ2-7	CASSFGGRVYEQYF	TGTGCCAGCAGCTTCGGCGGGAGGGTCTACGAGCAGTACTTC